The clone carrying this T cell receptor (beta chain) was counted ten times or more. Germline V CDR1 and CDR2: DFQATT, SNEGSKA (reference sequence). The length of the CDR3 is 12 residues. The ends lost 2 bases at V and 8 bases at J; junction bases unmatched: 2. This entry comes from a study of T-cell reconstitution after alpha-beta-depleted transplantation in children. The TCRbeta library incorporated unique molecular identifiers. TCRdb re-called the PCR reads through MiXCR, storing one row per CDR3 protein. The sample contains nearly 200,000 distinct CDR3 sequences, roughly 6% of which appear only once.

The TCR comes from a girl under three years old with combined immunodeficiency, due to receive a stem cell transplant. The sequences come from PBMCs, collected before TCRalphabeta/CD19-depleted stem cell transplant. The V gene is TRBV20-1, the J gene TRBJ2-2, with 7 bases fitting TRBD2. The DNA for the CDR3 is TGCAGTGCTAGAATTAGCGGGGGGGAGCTGTTTTTT. Encoded protein: CSARISGGELFF.